The 32 T cell receptor beta chains below were found in one sample sequenced in a study of cytomegalovirus exposure and HLA in healthy donors. Both 60 Vbeta primers and 13 Jbeta primers went into the PCR. TCRdb keeps only in-frame clones here, not all; method: immunoSEQ multiplex PCR. This repertoire shows approximately 100,000 clones, 55% to 75% found once; its top ten account for 3.5% to 4%. The specimen was PBMCs. These TCRs come from a man between 25 and 39 years old in good health and CMV-seropositive.

Only a few counts were recorded for this clone. This rearrangement joins TRBV5-1 to TRBJ2-2, with TRBD2 matching 11 bases. CDR3 size: 19 residues. Germline lookup yields CDR1 SGHRS and CDR2 YFSETQ. The V segment lost 1 base and the J segment 4 bases; nucleotides outside the gene matches: 12. This CDR3 reads CASSLIRGTSGGFTGELFF. CDR3 DNA: TGCGCCAGCAGCTTGATTCGGGGAACTAGCGGGGGTTTCACCGGGGAGCTGTTTTTT.

This clone was picked up one time. The chain is built from TRBV7-9 and TRBJ2-7; TRBD1 is a possible D gene (6 bases). Germline loops: CDR1 SEHNR, CDR2 FQNEAQ (reference sequence). V was shortened by 1 base and J by 7 bases, with 14 bases between the two germline ends. This CDR3 contains 14 residues. This CDR3 is CASSLVQGVGEQYF. CDR3 coding DNA: TGTGCCAGCAGCTTAGTACAGGGAGTGGGAGAGCAGTACTTC.

The chain carries TRBV10-3 and TRBJ1-2, with TRBD1 matching over 7 bases. This CDR3 is built from 15 residues. The germline V gene has CDR1 ENHRY and CDR2 SYGVKD. The ends lost 2 bases at V and 6 bases at J; junction bases unmatched: 9. The CDR3 region has the DNA TGTGCCATCAGTGAGCTCACAGGGGATACCGATGGCTACACCTTC. It specifies CAISELTGDTDGYTF.

This clone has more than one count but fewer than ten. This chain connects TRBV19 to TRBJ1-1; no clear D. CDR1 is LNHDA and CDR2 is SQIVND in the germline V gene (reference sequence). This CDR3 is built from 13 residues. Deletions cut 1 base from V and 1 base from J, with 4 bases between. Written as DNA, the CDR3 is TGTGCCAGTAGTATAGGCAGGAACACTGAAGCTTTCTTT. It yields the protein CASSIGRNTEAFF.

The chain recombines TRBV5-8 with TRBJ1-1; D is unresolved. In germline, CDR1 is SGHTS, CDR2 YDEGEE. The ends were cut back, 0 bases at V and 4 bases at J, with 10 bases in the middle. The CDR3 covers 14 residues. CDR3 in DNA: TGTGCCAGCAGCTTGGTTGGAGTAGGCACTGAAGCTTTCTTT. Translating gives CASSLVGVGTEAFF.

The V and J genes are TRBV10-3 and TRBJ2-7; D call uncertain. This CDR3 is 17 amino acids long. The germline CDR1 and CDR2 sequences are ENHRY and SYGVKD. Deletions cut 0 bases from V and 2 bases from J, with 17 bases between. CDR3 sequence (DNA): TGTGCCATCAGTGAGTCTAGGCGACTGGATCGCCCCTACGAGCAGTACTTC. Translating gives CAISESRRLDRPYEQYF.

This chain joins TRBV9 and TRBJ2-2, with 10 bases matching TRBD2. The germline gives CDR1 SGDLS, CDR2 YYNGEE. This CDR3 has 16 amino acids. After removal of 1 base from V and 3 bases from J, the junction contained 3 bases not matched to a gene. The CDR3 loop is CASSVSGLAHTGELFF. CDR3 nucleotides: TGTGCCAGCAGCGTATCGGGACTAGCGCACACCGGGGAGCTGTTTTTT.

This clone was seen more than once but under ten times. This rearrangement joins TRBV5-5 to TRBJ1-5, with TRBD1 matching 8 bases. The V gene's germline CDR1 is SGHKS and CDR2 YYEKEE (reference sequence). The V and J ends lost 4 bases and 1 base, in that order; junction bases with no gene match: 4. The CDR3 sequence is 15 residues long. The CDR3 loop is CASSPGGPSNQPQHF. Here the CDR3 DNA reads TGTGCCAGCAGCCCAGGGGGCCCAAGCAATCAGCCCCAGCATTTT.

Concerning this clone: Relative to the germline gene, one junction end is altered; a read error may explain this. The chain is built from TRBV7-9 and TRBJ1-2, with D possibly matching TRBD1 (5 bases). Germline CDR1 is SEHNR and CDR2 is FQNEAQ (reference sequence). The CDR3 is made up of 15 amino acids. The CDR3 nucleotides read TGTTCCAGCAGCCCAAGACAGTTATTCCTATATGGCTACACCTTC. Protein product: CSSSPRQLFLYGYTF.

The chain is built from TRBV7-9 and TRBJ1-6; 10 bases line up with TRBD1. V trimming: 5 bases; J trimming: 5 bases; junction bases outside the gene matches: 6. CDR1 and CDR2 (germline): SEHNR, FQNEAQ (reference sequence). The CDR3 has 16 residues. This chain's CDR3 is CASSPSGTGDNSPLHF. DNA of the CDR3: TGTGCCAGCAGCCCTAGCGGGACAGGGGATAATTCACCCCTCCACTTT.

This clone turned up a few times. The chain uses TRBV19 and TRBJ1-5; 8 bases are shared with TRBD1. The CDR3 is 15 residues long. V shed 5 bases, J shed 2 bases, and the junction held 5 bases outside the gene matches. Germline V gene data show CDR1 as LNHDA and CDR2 as SQIVND (reference sequence). The CDR3 coding sequence is TGTGCCAGTAGTGCAGGGGGCTGGGGCAATCAGCCCCAGCATTTT. Amino acid sequence: CASSAGGWGNQPQHF.

The genes are TRBV4-1 and TRBJ2-2; the D is unclear. V lost 0 bases and J lost 0, with 8 bases in between. Germline CDR1 MGHRA, CDR2 YSYEKL. This CDR3 is 16 amino acids long. The CDR3 nucleotides are TGCGCCAGCAGCCAAGAGGGTCGGGCGAACACCGGGGAGCTGTTTTTT. As protein: CASSQEGRANTGELFF.

The J gene is TRBJ2-7, the V gene TRBV20-1; TRBD1 matches 8 bases. Germline V gene lookup returns CDR1 DFQATT and CDR2 SNEGSKA (reference sequence). Trimming removed 5 bases from V and 7 bases from J; junction bases left unmatched: 4. CDR3 length equals 11 residues. This CDR3 is CSAGWDREQYF. The CDR3, as DNA: TGCAGTGCTGGATGGGACAGGGAGCAGTACTTC.

This clone was observed once. Other DNA sequences within the sample encode an identical CDR3. V and J are TRBV6-5 and TRBJ1-5; a possible D gene is TRBD1 (6 bases). V was shortened by 3 bases and J by 3 bases, with 9 bases between the two germline ends. The CDR3 extends over 14 amino acids. The germline CDR1 and CDR2 sequences are MNHEY and SVGAGI. The chain's CDR3 is CASSYGGLNQPQHF. The CDR3 region has the DNA TGTGCCAGCAGTTATGGGGGCCTCAATCAGCCCCAGCATTTT.

To note about this clone: The junction departs from the called germline gene at one end, perhaps through a read error. The chain employs TRBV10-3 and TRBJ2-7; TRBD1 is a possible D gene (5 bases). Germline CDR1 is ENHRY and CDR2 is SYGVKD. This CDR3 region has 13 residues. The CDR3: CAISKGTGNEEYF. CDR3 DNA: TGTGCCATCAGTAAAGGAACAGGAAACGAGGAGTACTTC.

This clone was counted once. This rearrangement joins TRBV13 to TRBJ2-5, with 15 bases matching TRBD2. With the DNA end fitting TRBJ2-7 better, the J assignment may be wrong. CDR3 length: 18 residues. Germline values: CDR1 PRHDT, CDR2 FYEKMQ (reference sequence). Written as DNA, the CDR3 is TGTGCCAGCAGCTTAACTCCGGGACTAGCGGGGGGCTCCTACGAGCAGTACTTC. Its translation: CASSLTPGLAGGSYEQYF.

The genes are TRBV6-1 and TRBJ2-7, with D possibly TRBD1 on 6 matching bases. This CDR3 region has 14 residues. The germline V gene has CDR1 MNHNS and CDR2 SASEGT. The V gene lost 4 bases and the J gene lost 3 bases, with 13 bases spanning the gap. The CDR3 DNA sequence: TGTGCCAGCAGTGGTTCAGGGGCCCACTACGAGCAGTACTTC. Its translation is CASSGSGAHYEQYF.

The CDR3 nucleotides read TGTGCCAGCAGAACCACAGGGGGACCCTACGAGCAGTACTTC. This codes for CASRTTGGPYEQYF. The chain has TRBV6-5 and TRBJ2-7; 8 bases line up with TRBD1. V was clipped by 6 bases and J by 2 bases; unmatched bases: 6. Germline assignment: CDR1 MNHEY and CDR2 SVGAGI. The CDR3 sequence is 14 residues long.

This clone was seen only a few times. This chain joins TRBV29-1 and TRBJ1-1; possibly TRBD1 for D (5 bases). The CDR3 loop spans 13 amino acids. The germline V gene has CDR1 SQVTM and CDR2 ANQGSEA. V was clipped by 5 bases and J by 4 bases, with 14 bases between them. In nucleotides, the CDR3 is TGCAGCGTTCAGACAGAGGGAGGCACTGAAGCTTTCTTT. Protein product: CSVQTEGGTEAFF. Combining the CDR3 with reference TRBV29-1 and TRBJ1-1 gives the whole variable domain SAVISQKPSRDICQRGTSLTIQCQVDSQVTMMFWYRQQPGQSLTLIATANQGSEATYESGFVIDKFPISRPNLTFSTLTVSNMSPEDSSIYLCSVQTEGGTEAFFGQGTRLTVV.

V gene TRBV7-2 combines with J gene TRBJ1-2; 9 bases align to TRBD1. With 4 bases clipped from V and 7 bases from J, the junction kept 4 bases outside the gene matches. The CDR3 is 13 amino acids. The germline V gene has CDR1 SGHTA and CDR2 FQGNSA. The CDR3 loop is CASSSGDRVGYTF. Written as DNA, the CDR3 is TGTGCCAGCAGCTCAGGGGACAGGGTTGGCTACACCTTC.

This clone has more than one count but fewer than ten. The CDR3 sequence: CASSLSNSNYGYTF. The DNA of the CDR3 is TGTGCCAGCAGCTTGTCAAATTCTAACTATGGCTACACCTTC. The gene calls are TRBV7-8 and TRBJ1-2; D gene unclear. The V end lost 3 bases, the J end lost 0 bases, and 8 bases lay between the germline ends. The CDR3 runs 14 residues. From germline, CDR1 is SGHVS and CDR2 FQNEAQ.

The chain links TRBV11-2 to TRBJ1-4; the D is unclear. The CDR3 contains 12 residues. Trimming removed 2 bases at V and 8 bases at J, with 6 bases between. Germline CDR1 is SGHAT and CDR2 is FQNNGV. Here the CDR3 reads CASSLFPEKLFF. CDR3 coding DNA: TGTGCCAGCAGCTTATTCCCAGAAAAACTGTTTTTT.

The J gene is TRBJ1-6, the V gene TRBV10-3; the D gene is possibly TRBD1 (6 bases). CDR3 length: 18 residues. Germline V gives CDR1 ENHRY, CDR2 SYGVKD. The ends were cut back, 6 bases at V and 0 bases at J, with 18 bases in the middle. In DNA, the CDR3 is TGTGCCATCAGCCCGACTTGGGACACCAGCTCCTATAATTCACCCCTCCACTTT. It yields the protein CAISPTWDTSSYNSPLHF.

The chain joins TRBV9 to TRBJ1-1; D might be TRBD1 (6 bases). Trimming shortened V by 3 bases and J by 5 bases, and 14 bases separated the two germline ends. The CDR3 runs to 14 residues. In germline, CDR1 is SGDLS, CDR2 YYNGEE. CDR3 residues: CASSGQGSRTEAFF. The DNA of the CDR3 is TGTGCCAGCAGCGGGCAGGGGTCGAGGACTGAAGCTTTCTTT.

The chain recombines TRBV7-2 with TRBJ2-3; D is possibly TRBD2 (7 bases). This CDR3 is 15 amino acids long. Germline CDR1 SGHTA, CDR2 FQGNSA. The V gene lost 0 bases and the J gene lost 6 bases, with 13 bases spanning the gap. The CDR3 DNA sequence: TGTGCCAGCAGCTTAGCGCGGGGGCGGAGTGATACGCAGTATTTT. Protein: CASSLARGRSDTQYF.

The chain carries TRBV28 and TRBJ2-1, with 8 bases lining up with TRBD1. Trimming cost V 1 base and J 4 bases; bases outside gene matches: 3. The CDR3 extends over 15 amino acids. Germline CDR1 is MDHEN and CDR2 is SYDVKM. This chain's CDR3 is CASSLSGGPYNEQFF. The CDR3 DNA is TGTGCCAGCAGTTTATCAGGGGGCCCTTACAATGAGCAGTTCTTC.

The CDR3 region has the DNA TGTGCCAGCAGTCGACAGGGTGCTGAGGAGACCCAGTACTTC. Translated, it gives CASSRQGAEETQYF. V is TRBV5-4 and J is TRBJ2-5, with TRBD1 identical over 7 bases. The germline V gene encodes CDR1 SGHNT and CDR2 YYREEE (reference sequence). This CDR3 spans 14 amino acids. After removal of 5 bases from V and 5 bases from J, the junction contained 9 bases not matched to a gene.

The genes are TRBV11-3 and TRBJ1-2; 8 bases match TRBD1. Germline CDR1 SGHNT, CDR2 YENEEA. The V gene end was trimmed by 0 bases and the J gene end by 4 bases; junction bases not matched to a gene: 4. The CDR3 extends over 15 amino acids. The CDR3 here is CASSLETGVGYGYTF. The CDR3 DNA follows: TGTGCCAGCAGCTTAGAGACAGGGGTGGGCTATGGCTACACCTTC. Filled out from reference TRBV11-3 and TRBJ1-2, the complete variable domain reads EAGVVQSPRYKIIEKKQPVAFWCNPISGHNTLYWYLQNLGQGPELLIRYENEEAVDDSQLPKDRFSAERLKGVDSTLKIQPAELGDSAVYLCASSLETGVGYGYTFGSGTRLTVV.

The rearrangement joins TRBV7-2 to TRBJ2-3, with a weak D call TRBD1 (6 bases). Germline CDR1 is SGHTA and CDR2 is FQGNSA. Trimming shortened V by 6 bases and J by 2 bases, and 12 bases separated the two germline ends. This CDR3 has 14 amino acids. CDR3 in DNA: TGTGCCAGCAGGGGGTGGGGGCTCACAGATACGCAGTATTTT. Translating gives CASRGWGLTDTQYF.

This rearrangement joins TRBV7-2 to TRBJ1-1; TRBD1 might be the D (5 bases). The CDR3 has 14 amino acids. The V end was cut by 5 bases, the J end by 10 bases, with 20 bases between. CDR1 is SGHTA and CDR2 is FQGNSA in the germline V gene. Here the CDR3 reads CASSPQSRVGVAFF. Here the CDR3 DNA reads TGTGCCAGCAGCCCGCAGAGCAGGGTTGGTGTAGCTTTCTTT.

CDR3 sequence reads: CASKPREEVVYNEQFF. The CDR3 DNA sequence: TGCGCCAGCAAGCCCCGGGAGGAAGTTGTCTACAATGAGCAGTTCTTC. The gene calls are TRBV4-1 and TRBJ2-1, with TRBD2 identical over 7 bases. CDR1 MGHRA and CDR2 YSYEKL come from the germline V gene. The J segment lost 3 bases and the V segment lost 7 bases, leaving 12 bases of the junction unmatched. The CDR3 runs 16 residues.

This chain uses TRBV6-1 with TRBJ1-2; a weak D match, TRBD1 (6 bases). This CDR3 region has 11 residues. The germline CDR1 and CDR2 sequences are MNHNS and SASEGT. Trimming took off 6 bases at V and 9 bases at J, with 11 bases between the two ends. CDR3: CASRGQPRYTF. The CDR3, as DNA: TGTGCCAGCAGAGGACAGCCCCGCTACACCTTC.